A selection of T cell receptor beta chains follows, all from one sample in a study of blood T cell repertoires in COVID-19. The assay was immunoSEQ multiplex PCR, and TCRdb's table has in-frame clones only and misses some. The top ten clones hold 2.1% of a sample with some 270,000 clones, nearly 90% of them seen once. Sequencing was performed on peripheral blood. All receptors derive from a woman aged 55-69 years with COVID-19, enrolled during active disease. The CDR3 runs from the conserved cysteine through the conserved F or W. D genes are given only for firm matches. Clone size, where shown, is once, few, many, or a class for clones that have expanded.

clone size: NA
V gene: TRBV27
J gene: TRBJ2-7
D gene: TRBD1
CDR3 DNA: TGTGCCAGCAGTTTTTTGGGACAGGGCTACGAGCAGTACTTC
CDR3 protein: CASSFLGQGYEQYF

clone size: NA
V gene: TRBV7-6
J gene: TRBJ1-4
D gene: TRBD1
CDR3 DNA: TGTGCCAGCACCGGACAGGGGGCAAATGAAAAACTGTTTTTT
CDR3 protein: CASTGQGANEKLFF

clone size: NA
V gene: TRBV5-8
J gene: TRBJ1-5
D gene: TRBD1
CDR3 DNA: TGTGCCAGCAGCTCTACAGGGGCAAGAGGCAATCAGCCCCAGCATTTT
CDR3 protein: CASSSTGARGNQPQHF

clone size: NA
V gene: TRBV7-9
J gene: TRBJ2-2
D gene: TRBD2
CDR3 DNA: TGTGCCAGCAGCTTAGACGGGGGGGCCGCCGGGGAGCTGTTTTTT
CDR3 protein: CASSLDGGAAGELFF

clone size: NA
V gene: TRBV6-5
J gene: TRBJ2-2
D gene: NA
CDR3 DNA: TGTGCCAGCAGTAAGGGACAGAACACCGGGGAGCTGTTTTTT
CDR3 protein: CASSKGQNTGELFF

clone size: NA
V gene: TRBV7-3
J gene: TRBJ2-2
D gene: NA
CDR3 DNA: TGTGCCAGCAGCCTGACTCTCCAGAGAGGCACCGGGGAGCTGTTTTTT
CDR3 protein: CASSLTLQRGTGELFF

clone size: NA
V gene: TRBV7-2
J gene: TRBJ2-1
D gene: NA
CDR3 DNA: TGTGCCAGCAGCTTAGCTTCAACTAGCGAGCAGTTCTTC
CDR3 protein: CASSLASTSEQFF

clone size: once
V gene: TRBV12-3/TRBV12-4
J gene: TRBJ1-6
D gene: NA
CDR3 DNA: TGTGCCAGCAGTAAATTAACGGGGATCCTCCACTTT
CDR3 protein: CASSKLTGILHF

clone size: NA
V gene: TRBV19
J gene: TRBJ2-7
D gene: NA
CDR3 DNA: TGTGCCAGTAGTTTCGGGGGAGGCGCCTACGAGCAGTACTTC
CDR3 protein: CASSFGGGAYEQYF

clone size: NA
V gene: TRBV4-3
J gene: TRBJ1-4
D gene: NA
CDR3 DNA: TGCGCCAGCAGCCAAGATTGGGGGCTTGGTGAAAAACTGTTTTTT
CDR3 protein: CASSQDWGLGEKLFF

clone size: NA
V gene: TRBV10-3
J gene: TRBJ1-1
D gene: NA
CDR3 DNA: TGTGCCATCAGACAGAGCATGAACACTGAAGCTTTCTTT
CDR3 protein: CAIRQSMNTEAFF

clone size: few
V gene: TRBV7-6
J gene: TRBJ1-1
D gene: TRBD1
CDR3 DNA: TGTGCCAGCAGCCCCGGGACAGGGGGATCCACTGAAGCTTTCTTT
CDR3 protein: CASSPGTGGSTEAFF

clone size: NA
V gene: TRBV7-9
J gene: TRBJ2-2
D gene: NA
CDR3 DNA: TGTGCCAGCAGCTTATCTTTCCCCGGGGAGCTGTTTTTT
CDR3 protein: CASSLSFPGELFF

clone size: NA
V gene: TRBV9
J gene: TRBJ2-2
D gene: TRBD1
CDR3 DNA: TGTGCCAGCAGCCCCCGGGACAGCACCTGGGTGGGGGAGCTGTTTTTT
CDR3 protein: CASSPRDSTWVGELFF

clone size: NA
V gene: TRBV27
J gene: TRBJ1-1
D gene: TRBD1
CDR3 DNA: TGTGCCAGCAGTATTTCGGGACAGCTTCCCTTTAACACTGAAGCTTTCTTT
CDR3 protein: CASSISGQLPFNTEAFF

clone size: NA
V gene: TRBV19
J gene: TRBJ1-2
D gene: TRBD1
CDR3 DNA: TGTGCCAGTAGTGTCAGGGGGCGCCCACTCTATGGCTACACCTTC
CDR3 protein: CASSVRGRPLYGYTF

clone size: NA
V gene: TRBV19
J gene: TRBJ1-2
D gene: TRBD1
CDR3 DNA: TGTGCCAGTAGTAGGCGGACAGGTGGAACCGGTGGCTACACCTTC
CDR3 protein: CASSRRTGGTGGYTF

clone size: NA
V gene: TRBV10-3
J gene: TRBJ1-6
D gene: NA
CDR3 DNA: TGTGCCATCAGTGGCGACAGACGTAATTCACCCCTCCACTTT
CDR3 protein: CAISGDRRNSPLHF

clone size: once
V gene: TRBV11-2
J gene: TRBJ2-5
D gene: TRBD1
CDR3 DNA: TGTGCCAGCAGCCTACGCACAGGGGGGGAGACCCAGTACTTC
CDR3 protein: CASSLRTGGETQYF

clone size: NA
V gene: TRBV10-3
J gene: TRBJ1-3
D gene: NA
CDR3 DNA: TGTGCCATCAGTGAGGGGCCTGGAAACACCATATATTTT
CDR3 protein: CAISEGPGNTIYF

clone size: NA
V gene: TRBV13
J gene: TRBJ1-5
D gene: TRBD1
CDR3 DNA: TGTGCCAGCAGCCTAGGGACAGAGAATCAGCCCCAGCATTTT
CDR3 protein: CASSLGTENQPQHF

clone size: NA
V gene: TRBV2
J gene: TRBJ1-5
D gene: TRBD1
CDR3 DNA: TGTGCCAGCAGTTCGGACAGGGCACGCGGTCAGCCCCAGCATTTT
CDR3 protein: CASSSDRARGQPQHF